The clone carrying this T cell receptor beta chain came up once. The ends were cut back, 4 bases at V and 8 bases at J, with 15 bases in the middle. The CDR3 loop spans 14 amino acids. Germline loops: CDR1 SGHDN, CDR2 FVKESK. This sample is drawn from a study of identical twins. Template switching added a universal primer site; cDNA carried unique molecular identifiers. Each CDR3 protein is one row after TCRdb ran MiXCR on the 5' RACE reads. The profile shows about 470,000 distinct CDR3 sequences, 20% to 30% of them singletons. This same sample was also taken into another study, of T cells expressing NK-cell markers. This second study notes: Sorted CD3+CD56+NKG2C+, CD3+CD56+NKG2C- and CD3+CD56-NKG2C+ T-cell subsets were beta-chain profiled. Seven of the eight sequenced donors were classified as HCMV-seropositive, and one was classified as seronegative. Dominant NKG2C+ clonotype frequencies of roughly 1.0-7.0% of CD8+ T cells were measured in six or seven donors.

Specimen: CD4+ T cells sorted from blood. The origin of this receptor is a woman under 30 in good health. V gene TRBV14 combines with J gene TRBJ2-1; maybe TRBD2 (5 bases). The CDR3, as DNA: TGTGCCAGCAGCCGACTACTTAGTCCGGATGAGCAGTTCTTC. It translates to CASSRLLSPDEQFF.